The clone carrying this T cell receptor beta chain was observed a few times. As yet, its antigen is unknown. The PCR had 60 Vbeta and 13 Jbeta primers. Sequencing used immunoSEQ multiplex PCR; TCRdb keeps in-frame clones, though not all of them. The top ten hold 3% of the sample, which has around 110,000 clones, around a tenth seen once. This CDR3 region has 14 residues. V lost 6 bases and J lost 5; bases outside the gene matches: 5. Germline V lookup: CDR1 MNHEY, CDR2 SVGAGI. This record comes from a study of cytomegalovirus exposure and HLA in healthy donors. Whole-study results and caveats: A previous analysis found most TCR beta V segments productive roughly 87% or roughly 30% of the time. CMV antigen specificity was confirmed in vitro for three CMV-associated chains.

J is TRBJ1-5 and V is TRBV6-5, with 9 bases lining up with TRBD1. The source is a man aged 25-40 years in good health and CMV-seronegative. The sample consisted of PBMCs. The CDR3 loop reads CASRPTGGHQPQHF. Written as DNA, the CDR3 is TGTGCCAGCAGGCCTACAGGGGGCCATCAGCCCCAGCATTTT.